The rows below give T cell receptor beta chains drawn from one sample of a study of blood T cell repertoires in COVID-19. Sequenced by immunoSEQ multiplex PCR; TCRdb stores in-frame clones only, minus some. The table includes about 300,000 clones, about nine tenths detected once. The sequencing sample was made of peripheral blood. Receptors originate from a woman in her forties or fifties with COVID-19, enrolled during active disease. Each CDR3 is given with its conserved first and last residue. D genes are given only for firm matches. The size entry is marked missing in some rows and otherwise reads once, few, many or a size class.

v_gene: TRBV6-6; d_gene: -; j_gene: TRBJ2-6; abundance: -; CDR3nt: TGTGCCAGCAGCCTCGGACAGTCTGGGGCCAACGTCCTGACTTTC; CDR3aa: CASSLGQSGANVLTF
v_gene: TRBV5-1; d_gene: -; j_gene: TRBJ2-7; abundance: -; CDR3nt: TGCGCCAGCAGCTGGCAGGACTCCTACGAGCAGTACTTC; CDR3aa: CASSWQDSYEQYF
v_gene: TRBV18; d_gene: -; j_gene: TRBJ1-1; abundance: -; CDR3nt: TGTGCCAGCTCACCACTGGGGGCGCAGGCTGAAGCTTTCTTT; CDR3aa: CASSPLGAQAEAFF
v_gene: TRBV6-5; d_gene: TRBD2; j_gene: TRBJ2-1; abundance: -; CDR3nt: TGTGCCAGCAGTTCTCAGACTAGCGGAACGGATAATGAGCAGTTCTTC; CDR3aa: CASSSQTSGTDNEQFF
v_gene: TRBV29-1; d_gene: -; j_gene: TRBJ1-4; abundance: -; CDR3nt: TGCAGCGTTGTGGCGGGGGGGGAAAAACTGTTTTTT; CDR3aa: CSVVAGGEKLFF
v_gene: TRBV7-3; d_gene: -; j_gene: TRBJ1-1; abundance: -; CDR3nt: TGTGCCAGCAGCTTAATTTCAAGGAGCCCTGAAGCTTTCTTT; CDR3aa: CASSLISRSPEAFF
v_gene: TRBV19; d_gene: TRBD2; j_gene: TRBJ2-3; abundance: -; CDR3nt: TGTGCCAGTAGTCTGTGGGGGGGTACGCAGTATTTT; CDR3aa: CASSLWGGTQYF
v_gene: TRBV30; d_gene: -; j_gene: TRBJ1-2; abundance: once; CDR3nt: TGTGCCTCCACACTAGTTGGCTATGGCTACACCTTC; CDR3aa: CASTLVGYGYTF
v_gene: TRBV7-2; d_gene: TRBD2; j_gene: TRBJ2-1; abundance: -; CDR3nt: TGTGCCAGCAGCTTACGGACTAGCAGCTACAATGAGCAGTTCTTC; CDR3aa: CASSLRTSSYNEQFF
v_gene: TRBV10-3; d_gene: TRBD2; j_gene: TRBJ2-5; abundance: -; CDR3nt: TGTGCCATCAGTGAGTCGGAGACTAGCGGAGAGACCCAGTACTTC; CDR3aa: CAISESETSGETQYF
v_gene: TRBV19; d_gene: -; j_gene: TRBJ1-1; abundance: -; CDR3nt: TGTGCCAGTATACCTCTAGGTGCCACTGAAGCTTTCTTT; CDR3aa: CASIPLGATEAFF
v_gene: TRBV29-1; d_gene: -; j_gene: TRBJ2-2; abundance: -; CDR3nt: TGCAGCGTCGCTAGTGGTGCCGGGGAGCTGTTTTTT; CDR3aa: CSVASGAGELFF
v_gene: TRBV3-1/TRBV3-2; d_gene: TRBD1; j_gene: TRBJ1-2; abundance: few; CDR3nt: TGTGCCAGCAGCCAAGTCAGGGGGCTGGGTAACTATGGCTACACCTTC; CDR3aa: CASSQVRGLGNYGYTF
v_gene: TRBV3-1/TRBV3-2; d_gene: -; j_gene: TRBJ2-4; abundance: -; CDR3nt: TGTGCCAGCAGCCAAGGAGCGGCTAGCTCGGCCAAAAACATTCAGTACTTC; CDR3aa: CASSQGAASSAKNIQYF